The 18 T cell receptor beta chains below come from one sample, sequenced in a study of T cell clones after liver transplantation. Produced via immunoSEQ multiplex PCR; TCRdb's table is partial and in-frame only. The data hold tens of thousands of clones, with approximately 87% observed a single time. Sequences were derived from CD4+ T cells from blood, sampled at the 22-month timepoint. The receptor source for this set is a human patient who received a liver transplant. A share of the T cells may be of graft donor origin.

V usage is TRBV6-1 and J usage is TRBJ2-7; 7 nucleotides match TRBD1. The CDR3 is 15 amino acids. Germline V gives CDR1 MNHNS, CDR2 SASEGT. V shed 1 base, J shed 2 bases, and the junction held 5 bases outside the gene matches. The CDR3 DNA reads TGTGCCAGCAGTGAAGGAGGGGGCTACACCTACGAGCAGTACTTC. This codes for CASSEGGGYTYEQYF.

V and J are TRBV5-8 and TRBJ2-7; D is ambiguous. The CDR3 has 11 amino acids. With 0 bases removed from V and 7 bases from J, the gap between germline ends came to 5 bases. CDR1 is SGHTS, CDR2 YDEGEE, per germline. The CDR3 bases are TGTGCCAGCAGCTTGGTGACAGAGCAGTACTTC. This translates into CASSLVTEQYF.

V gene TRBV28 combines with J gene TRBJ1-5; no clear D. The CDR3 sequence is 12 residues long. The germline CDR1 and CDR2 sequences are MDHEN and SYDVKM. Trimming left V 4 bases short and J 4 bases short, with 5 bases between. The CDR3 spells CASSSLNQPQHF. Written as DNA, the CDR3 is TGTGCCAGCAGTTCGTTAAATCAGCCCCAGCATTTT.

The genes are TRBV7-3 and TRBJ1-6; D perhaps matches TRBD1 (5 bases). Per germline, CDR1 SGHTA and CDR2 FQGTGA. The V end was cut by 5 bases, the J end by 10 bases, with 15 bases between. The CDR3 is made up of 14 amino acids. The CDR3 spells CASSPTGSRSPLHF. CDR3 nucleotide sequence: TGTGCCAGCAGCCCTACAGGAAGCAGGTCACCCCTCCACTTT.

There are a few counts of this clone. The chain couples TRBV11-2 to TRBJ1-1, with D maybe TRBD1 (5 bases). This CDR3 is 14 amino acids long. CDR1 and CDR2 (germline): SGHAT, FQNNGV. V gave up 6 bases and J gave up 4 bases, with 15 bases separating them. The CDR3: CASRGLRGATEAFF. The DNA of the CDR3 is TGTGCCAGCAGGGGGCTGAGGGGAGCCACTGAAGCTTTCTTT.

The rearrangement links TRBV9 to TRBJ2-1, with D tentatively TRBD1 or TRBD2 (6 bases each). The CDR3 loop spans 15 amino acids. Between the trimmed V and J ends, which lost 1 base and 1 base, there was a span of 9 bases. The germline V gene encodes CDR1 SGDLS and CDR2 YYNGEE. The CDR3 loop is CASSVRGASYNEQFF. The CDR3 DNA is TGTGCCAGCAGCGTAAGGGGGGCGTCCTACAATGAGCAGTTCTTC.

The chain joins TRBV5-6 to TRBJ2-3; tentatively, D is TRBD2 (6 bases). This CDR3 spans 16 amino acids. Germline assignment: CDR1 SGHDT and CDR2 YYEEEE. Trimming shortened V by 3 bases and J by 4 bases, and 18 bases separated the two germline ends. CDR3 in DNA: TGTGCCAGCAGCTCTGCCCCCCGGACTAAGCCAGATACGCAGTATTTT. Translating it yields CASSSAPRTKPDTQYF.

V gene TRBV7-2 combines with J gene TRBJ2-7; perhaps TRBD2 as D (7 bases). The CDR3 contains 17 residues. The germline gives CDR1 SGHTA, CDR2 FQGNSA. V lost 5 bases to trimming and J lost 6 bases, with 26 bases between them. CDR3 nucleotide sequence: TGTGCCAGCAGCCTATGGGCTGGGGGGGACGGGGGCCGCGAGCAGTACTTC. Translated, it gives CASSLWAGGDGGREQYF. The complete variable domain, with remaining parts taken from reference TRBV7-2 and TRBJ2-7, reads GAGVSQSPSNKVTEKGKDVELRCDPISGHTALYWYRQSLGQGLEFLIYFQGNSAPDKSGLPSDRFSAERTGGSVSTLTIQRTQQEDSAVYLCASSLWAGGDGGREQYFGPGTRLTVT.

V usage is TRBV2 and J usage is TRBJ2-3, with 8 bases aligning to TRBD2. Germline CDR1 and CDR2: SNHLY and FYNNEI. The CDR3 spans 13 residues. The J segment lost 6 bases and the V segment lost 7 bases, leaving 6 bases of the junction unmatched. CDR3 coding DNA: TGTGCCAGCATTGCGGGGGGCCGGGATACGCAGTATTTT. It specifies CASIAGGRDTQYF. The full variable domain, completed using reference TRBV2 and TRBJ2-3, is EPEVTQTPSHQVTQMGQEVILRCVPISNHLYFYWYRQILGQKVEFLVSFYNNEISEKSEIFDDQFSVERPDGSNFTLKIRSTKLEDSAMYFCASIAGGRDTQYFGPGTRLTVL.

The J gene is TRBJ2-2, the V gene TRBV30; possibly TRBD1 or TRBD2 for D (5 bases each). The V and J ends lost 3 bases and 6 bases respectively, with 11 bases between them. Per the germline V gene, CDR1 is GTSNPN and CDR2 is SVGIG (reference sequence). The CDR3 covers 13 residues. CDR3 sequence reads: CAWSPRGAGELFF. In DNA, the CDR3 is TGTGCCTGGAGCCCGCGAGGGGCCGGGGAGCTGTTTTTT.

This rearrangement joins TRBV27 to TRBJ2-4, with 9 bases that match TRBD1. The CDR3 runs 14 residues. Germline trimming cut 8 bases from V and 10 bases from J; bases unmatched to any gene: 12. Germline V gene data show CDR1 as MNHEY and CDR2 as SMNVEV (reference sequence). For the CDR3, the DNA is TGTGCCAGCGGGTGGCAGGGACAGGGAATAATTCAGTACTTC. Protein sequence: CASGWQGQGIIQYF.

The genes are TRBV28 and TRBJ1-2; TRBD1 aligns across 7 bases. The junction had 5 bases not matched to a gene; V was cut back by 5 bases and J by 8 bases. The CDR3 totals 12 residues. The germline V gene encodes CDR1 MDHEN and CDR2 SYDVKM. The CDR3 sequence: CASSTRGRGYTF. CDR3 DNA sequence: TGTGCCAGCAGTACTAGGGGGCGGGGCTACACCTTC.

This chain connects TRBV6-5 to TRBJ2-7; 7 positions agree with TRBD2. V trimming: 7 bases; J trimming: 2 bases; junction bases outside the gene matches: 5. The CDR3 length is 13 residues. Germline V CDR1 and CDR2: MNHEY, SVGAGI. The CDR3: CASKREVTYEQYF. CDR3 nucleotides: TGTGCCAGCAAACGGGAGGTAACCTACGAGCAGTACTTC.

The chain has TRBV5-1 and TRBJ2-3; D unresolved. V was shortened by 2 bases and J by 4 bases, with 11 bases between the two germline ends. Germline V CDR1 and CDR2: SGHRS, YFSETQ. This CDR3 is built from 14 residues. Here the CDR3 DNA reads TGCGCCAGCAGCTTAGTCCGGGCCGCAGATACGCAGTATTTT. Its protein product is CASSLVRAADTQYF.

This clone was detected a few times. The chain is built from TRBV4-3 and TRBJ2-5; 10 bases are a match to TRBD2. Germline assignment: CDR1 LGHNA and CDR2 YSLEER. Trimming took 0 bases from V and 4 from J; bases not matched to a gene: 8. This CDR3 spans 17 amino acids. The CDR3 DNA reads as TGCGCCAGCAGCCAAGATCTACAGCGGGGGGGATTAGAGACCCAGTACTTC. Translated: CASSQDLQRGGLETQYF.

The V call is TRBV4-3, the J call TRBJ2-7, with D possibly matching TRBD1 (7 bases). Looked up from germline, CDR1 is LGHNA and CDR2 is YSLEER. This CDR3 spans 15 amino acids. Trimming left V 0 bases short and J 4 bases short, with 13 bases between. This CDR3 reads CASSQDLQGRYEQYF. DNA of the CDR3: TGCGCCAGCAGCCAAGATCTACAGGGGAGGTACGAGCAGTACTTC.

The chain is built from TRBV7-3 and TRBJ2-1; tentative D call: TRBD1 (5 bases). Germline V gene data show CDR1 as SGHTA and CDR2 as FQGTGA. The CDR3 has 15 residues. Trimming took 5 bases from V and 0 from J, leaving 11 bases between them. This CDR3 is CASSPTVLSYNEQFF. CDR3 DNA: TGTGCCAGCAGCCCGACAGTCCTCTCCTACAATGAGCAGTTCTTC.

The chain joins TRBV19 to TRBJ1-2; D is ambiguous. The CDR3 consists of 11 residues. From germline, CDR1 is LNHDA and CDR2 SQIVND (reference sequence). V lost 5 bases and J lost 7, with 8 bases in between. CDR3 DNA sequence: TGTGCCAGTAGTGGTCCCACTGGCTACACCTTC. Translation: CASSGPTGYTF.